The clone carrying this T cell receptor beta chain was found a few times. The antigen is not known. This specimen belongs to a study of CD8+ T cells in alopecia areata. The overall study: Treated patients took oral tofacitinib at 5 to 10 mg twice daily. For 6 to 18 months, tofacitinib was taken, and 6 months off drug followed.

Peripheral blood and lesional scalp punch biopsies came from alopecia areata patients. Study results and caveats: TCR sharing was clearer in mice than between patients, perhaps partly owing to patient HLA diversity.

cDNA reverse transcribed from extracted RNA served as the sequencing template. Sequenced by immunoSEQ multiplex PCR; TCRdb stores in-frame clones only, minus some. The table lists about 120,000 clones, around two fifths of them singletons, with over 3% in the top ten. CDR1 is GTSNPN and CDR2 is SVGIG in the germline V gene (reference sequence). This CDR3 spans 14 amino acids. V lost 4 bases and J 0 bases, leaving 11 bases between the germline ends. The genes are TRBV30 and TRBJ2-3; maybe TRBD2 (6 bases). The sequenced sample consisted of CD4+ T cells sorted from blood. This clonotype was sampled from a human donor with alopecia areata. CDR3 nucleotides: TGTGCCTGGACTACTAGCAGGAGCACAGATACGCAGTATTTT. This gives the protein CAWTTSRSTDTQYF.